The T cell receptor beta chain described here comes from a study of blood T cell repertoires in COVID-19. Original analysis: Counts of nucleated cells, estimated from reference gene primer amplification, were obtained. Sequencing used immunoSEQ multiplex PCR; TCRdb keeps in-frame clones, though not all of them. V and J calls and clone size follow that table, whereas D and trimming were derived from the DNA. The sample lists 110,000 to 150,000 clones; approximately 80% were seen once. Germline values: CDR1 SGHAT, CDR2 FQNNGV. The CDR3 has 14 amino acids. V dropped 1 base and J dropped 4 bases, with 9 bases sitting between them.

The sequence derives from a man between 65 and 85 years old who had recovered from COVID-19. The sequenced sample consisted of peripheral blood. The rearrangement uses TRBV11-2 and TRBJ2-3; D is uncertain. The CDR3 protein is CASSLGLVPDTQYF. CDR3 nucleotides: TGTGCCAGCAGCTTAGGACTCGTGCCAGATACGCAGTATTTT.